This T cell receptor beta chain was captured in a study of Ad26.COV2.S vaccination and SARS-CoV-2 variants. The treatment here: some 20 received Ad26.COV2.S at low or high dose, single or two shots; roughly 5 received placebo; per-sample allocation not given. It was on day 63 after the first vaccine or placebo injection that samples were taken. V dropped 3 bases and J dropped 2 bases, with 8 bases sitting between them. The CDR3 is 13 amino acids. CDR1 and CDR2 (germline): MNHEY, SVGAGI. Data came from immunoSEQ multiplex PCR; TCRdb stores just in-frame clones and leaves some out. The table includes hundreds of thousands of clones, around 87% detected once. On this clone: The same CDR3 is also encoded by other DNA sequences in this sample.

The genes are TRBV6-5 and TRBJ2-7, with a tentative D call TRBD2 (6 bases). This specimen was peripheral blood, taken in a trial of Ad26.COV2.S vaccine versus placebo. The clonotype originates from a person aged 18-60 years who received the Ad26.COV2.S COVID-19 vaccine or a placebo. The CDR3 DNA reads TGTGCCAGCAGTTATGCGGGGCCCTACGAGCAGTACTTC. Translating it yields CASSYAGPYEQYF.